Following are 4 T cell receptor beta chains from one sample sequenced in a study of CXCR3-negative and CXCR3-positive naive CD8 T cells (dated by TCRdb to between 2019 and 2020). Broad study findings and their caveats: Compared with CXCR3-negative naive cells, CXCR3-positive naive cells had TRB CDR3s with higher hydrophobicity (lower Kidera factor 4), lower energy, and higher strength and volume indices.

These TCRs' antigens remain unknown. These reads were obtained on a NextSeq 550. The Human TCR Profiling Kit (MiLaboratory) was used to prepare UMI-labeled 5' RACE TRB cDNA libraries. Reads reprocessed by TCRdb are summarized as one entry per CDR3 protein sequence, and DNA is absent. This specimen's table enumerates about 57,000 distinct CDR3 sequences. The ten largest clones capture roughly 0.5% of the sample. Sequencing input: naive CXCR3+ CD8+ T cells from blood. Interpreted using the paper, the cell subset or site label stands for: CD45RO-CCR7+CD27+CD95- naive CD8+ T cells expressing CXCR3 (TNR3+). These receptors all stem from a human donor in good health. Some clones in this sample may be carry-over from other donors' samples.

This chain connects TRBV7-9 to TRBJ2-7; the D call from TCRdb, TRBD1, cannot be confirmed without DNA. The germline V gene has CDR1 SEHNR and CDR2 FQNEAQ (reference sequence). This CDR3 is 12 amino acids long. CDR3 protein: CASSTTGKEQYF.

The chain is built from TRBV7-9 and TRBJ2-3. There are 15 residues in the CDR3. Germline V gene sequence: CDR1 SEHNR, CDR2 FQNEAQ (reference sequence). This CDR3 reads CASSLGLFDPDTQYF.

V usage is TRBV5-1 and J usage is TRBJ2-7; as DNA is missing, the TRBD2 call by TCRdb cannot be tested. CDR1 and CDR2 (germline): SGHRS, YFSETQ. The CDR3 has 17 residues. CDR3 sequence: CASSGGGEGLWPYEQYF.

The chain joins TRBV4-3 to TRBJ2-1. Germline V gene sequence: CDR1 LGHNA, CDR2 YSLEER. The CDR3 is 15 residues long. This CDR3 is CASSQGPSSYNEQFF.